This T cell receptor (beta chain) was recovered during a study of CD8 T cells in ankylosing spondylitis. This clonotype has a handful of counts. Antigen: not known. Quantitative 5'-RACE with molecular barcodes generated TCR beta libraries. TCRdb reprocessed the 5' RACE reads via MiXCR and lists one record per CDR3 protein. The sample contains around 770,000 distinct CDR3 sequences, around 20% of which appear only once. General observations from the study: Roughly eight highly homologous variants made up a TCR beta motif that seemed to typify ankylosing spondylitis blood. Within matched ankylosing spondylitis synovial fluid, disease-linked clones were reportedly significantly enriched.

This sequence originates from a male donor with ankylosing spondylitis. Sequenced input: blood, either unsorted or a sorted T cell fraction (not recorded which).

The CDR3 loop is CASSPYRVAGAYEQYF. CDR3 DNA sequence: TGTGCCAGCAGCCCCTACCGGGTAGCGGGAGCATACGAGCAGTACTTC. The chain uses TRBV7-8 and TRBJ2-7; 9 bases line up with TRBD2. V lost 5 bases to trimming and J lost 4 bases; unmatched junction nucleotides: 12. The CDR3 runs to 16 residues. CDR1 and CDR2 from the germline V gene are SGHVS and FQNEAQ.